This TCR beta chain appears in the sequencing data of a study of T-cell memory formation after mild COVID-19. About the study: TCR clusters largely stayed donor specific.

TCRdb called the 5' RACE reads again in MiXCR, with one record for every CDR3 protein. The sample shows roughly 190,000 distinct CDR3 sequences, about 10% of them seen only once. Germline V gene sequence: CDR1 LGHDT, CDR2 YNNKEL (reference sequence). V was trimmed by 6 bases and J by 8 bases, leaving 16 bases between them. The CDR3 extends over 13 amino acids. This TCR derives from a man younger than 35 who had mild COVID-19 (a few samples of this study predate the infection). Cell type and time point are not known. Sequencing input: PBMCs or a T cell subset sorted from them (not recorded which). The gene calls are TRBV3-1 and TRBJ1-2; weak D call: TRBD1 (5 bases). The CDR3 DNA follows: TGTGCCAGCAGTCAGGGAGAGGCTGGCGGCTACACCTTC. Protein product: CASSQGEAGGYTF. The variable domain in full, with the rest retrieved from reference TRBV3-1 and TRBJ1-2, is DTAVSQTPKYLVTQMGNDKSIKCEQNLGHDTMYWYKQDSKKFLKIMFSYNNKELIINETVPNRFSPKSPDKAHLNLHINSLELGDSAVYFCASSQGEAGGYTFGSGTRLTVV.